The 8 T cell receptor beta chains presented below share a single source sample, sequenced in a study of sequential checkpoint blockade in melanoma. Method: immunoSEQ multiplex PCR; TCRdb's copy keeps in-frame clones and lacks some. The table includes about 18,000 clones, roughly two thirds detected once. Treatment specified: randomized to nivolumab then ipilimumab (arm A) or the reverse (arm B). Sequenced here: tumor tissue (inferred from file names), sampled from a patient given nivolumab and ipilimumab in sequence. These receptor sequences come from a human donor with melanoma.

There are a few counts of this clone. V usage is TRBV7-7 and J usage is TRBJ2-2; 7 bases match TRBD2. The CDR3 totals 16 residues. V trimming: 6 bases; J trimming: 6 bases; junction bases outside the gene matches: 13. The germline V gene has CDR1 SSHAT and CDR2 FNYEAQ (reference sequence). The CDR3 reads CASSRGENEVPGELFF. The CDR3 bases are TGTGCCAGCAGTCGGGGGGAGAATGAAGTTCCCGGGGAGCTGTTTTTT.

This clone was seen only a few times. The rearrangement joins TRBV6-8 to TRBJ1-5, with D perhaps TRBD1 (5 bases). The CDR3 extends over 16 amino acids. With 4 bases removed from V and 0 bases from J, the gap between germline ends came to 13 bases. Germline CDR1 is MNHGY and CDR2 is SAAAGT. CDR3 sequence: CASSWGPYSSNQPQHF. As DNA, the CDR3 is TGTGCCAGCAGTTGGGGACCCTATAGTAGCAATCAGCCCCAGCATTTT.

The DNA of the CDR3 is TGTGCCAGTAGTCAGGGTTCAGGAAACACCATATATTTT. Protein: CASSQGSGNTIYF. This chain joins TRBV19 and TRBJ1-3; possible D gene TRBD1, 5 bases. The V end lost 5 bases, the J end lost 4 bases, and 9 bases lay between the germline ends. The germline gives CDR1 LNHDA, CDR2 SQIVND (reference sequence). The CDR3 sequence is 13 residues long.

This chain joins TRBV18 and TRBJ2-5; tentatively, D is TRBD1 or TRBD2 (5 bases each). CDR3 length equals 14 residues. Per the germline V gene, CDR1 is KGHSH and CDR2 is LQKENI. Trimming took off 2 bases at V and 4 bases at J, with 11 bases between the two ends. The CDR3 bases are TGTGCCAGCTCACCAATGGGGGTCCCAGAGACCCAGTACTTC. Protein product: CASSPMGVPETQYF.

J is TRBJ2-3 and V is TRBV11-1; D not resolved. Germline V CDR1 and CDR2: SGHAT, FQDESV (reference sequence). This CDR3 is 14 amino acids long. Between the trimmed V and J ends, which lost 4 bases and 0 bases, there was a span of 8 bases. The CDR3 loop reads CASSYAGSTDTQYF. Written as DNA, the CDR3 is TGTGCCAGCAGCTACGCTGGGAGCACAGATACGCAGTATTTT. Full variable domain (missing parts from reference TRBV11-1 and TRBJ2-3): EAEVAQSPRYKITEKSQAVAFWCDPISGHATLYWYRQILGQGPELLVQFQDESVVDDSQLPKDRFSAERLKGVDSTLKIQPAELGDSAMYLCASSYAGSTDTQYFGPGTRLTVL.

V gene TRBV19 combines with J gene TRBJ1-4; unclear D gene. Looked up from germline, CDR1 is LNHDA and CDR2 is SQIVND (reference sequence). The CDR3 extends over 15 amino acids. Trimming removed 4 bases at V and 2 bases at J, with 11 bases between. The CDR3 sequence is CASSSVGRTNEKLFF. The DNA of the CDR3 is TGTGCCAGTAGTAGTGTCGGCCGCACTAATGAAAAACTGTTTTTT.

The chain links TRBV18 to TRBJ2-1, with a tentative D call TRBD2 (7 bases). This CDR3 is 16 amino acids long. Trimming pared 6 bases from V and 7 bases from J, leaving 22 bases between. Germline CDR1 is KGHSH and CDR2 is LQKENI. The CDR3 nucleotides read TGTGCCAGCTCTCCTCGGCGGGGGCCCCTAACGAATGAGCAGTTCTTC. Its protein is CASSPRRGPLTNEQFF.

This chain links TRBV19 with TRBJ1-5; D unresolved. CDR1 and CDR2 from the germline V gene are LNHDA and SQIVND (reference sequence). The CDR3 contains 15 residues. The ends were cut back, 7 bases at V and 1 base at J, with 14 bases in the middle. CDR3 nucleotides: TGTGCCAGTACCCCTGGAAAGGGAAGCAATCAGCCCCAGCATTTT. Translated: CASTPGKGSNQPQHF.